A selection of T cell receptor beta chains follows, all from one sample in a study of T cell responses to AZD1222 COVID-19 vaccine. Repertoires were generated with immunoSEQ multiplex PCR, while TCRdb's copy carries only in-frame clones and drops some. This table holds around 130,000 clones, 93% found once. This specimen was peripheral blood, taken on day 0 of AZD1222 vaccination. The receptors come from an adult in good health. Both conserved end residues are part of each CDR3. A D gene is named only where the DNA matches it firmly. Expanded clones get a size class; other rows say once, few or many, or leave the size out.

J gene	V gene	clone size	D gene	CDR3 protein	CDR3 DNA
TRBJ1-2	TRBV29-1	NA	TRBD1	CSVRTGGDGYTF	TGCAGCGTACGAACAGGGGGCGATGGCTACACCTTC
TRBJ1-2	TRBV6-5	NA	NA	CASRDPNRARNGYTF	TGTGCCAGCAGAGACCCGAACAGGGCTCGTAATGGCTACACCTTC
TRBJ1-1	TRBV2	NA	TRBD1	CASSDVTGILFGDTEAFF	TGTGCCAGCAGTGACGTGACAGGGATTTTATTTGGGGACACTGAAGCTTTCTTT
TRBJ1-6	TRBV7-7	NA	NA	CASSLTPRGNSPLHF	TGTGCTAGCAGCTTAACCCCCCGGGGAAATTCACCCCTCCACTTT
TRBJ1-6	TRBV9	NA	NA	CASSVEPHNSPLHF	TGTGCCAGCAGCGTAGAACCTCATAATTCACCCCTCCACTTT
TRBJ2-7	TRBV29-1	NA	TRBD1	CSAMTGWSYEQYF	TGCAGCGCTATGACAGGGTGGTCCTACGAGCAGTACTTC
TRBJ2-5	TRBV6-6	NA	TRBD1	CASSHLRGQENQETQYF	TGTGCCAGCAGTCACCTACGTGGACAGGAAAACCAAGAGACCCAGTACTTC
TRBJ1-5	TRBV3-1/TRBV3-2	NA	TRBD1	CASSQQTGGVNQPQHF	TGTGCCAGCAGCCAACAGACAGGGGGAGTTAATCAGCCCCAGCATTTT
TRBJ1-5	TRBV6-6	NA	TRBD1	CASSPGGWDHQPQHF	TGTGCCAGCAGCCCAGGGGGCTGGGACCATCAGCCCCAGCATTTT
TRBJ2-7	TRBV4-1	once	NA	CASSQEFRQGYEQYF	TGCGCCAGCAGCCAAGAGTTCCGGCAAGGCTACGAGCAGTACTTC
TRBJ2-5	TRBV4-2	few	TRBD2	CASSQERGGQETQYF	TGTGCCAGCAGCCAAGAGCGGGGGGGCCAAGAGACCCAGTACTTC
TRBJ2-1	TRBV5-1	NA	NA	CASSLYNEQFF	TGCGCCAGCAGCTTGTACAATGAGCAGTTCTTC
TRBJ2-5	TRBV5-1	NA	NA	CASSPNPPLARETQYF	TGCGCCAGCAGCCCCAACCCCCCCCTAGCTCGGGAGACCCAGTACTTC
TRBJ2-4	TRBV18	few	TRBD1	CASSPPTGVTKNIQYF	TGTGCCAGCTCACCACCCACAGGGGTTACCAAAAACATTCAGTACTTC
TRBJ2-7	TRBV7-2	NA	TRBD2	CASSLTLAGASSYEQYF	TGTGCCAGCAGCTTAACACTAGCGGGGGCTAGCTCCTACGAGCAGTACTTC
TRBJ2-5	TRBV11-3	NA	NA	CASSLGGRETQYF	TGTGCCAGCAGCTTAGGGGGTAGAGAGACCCAGTACTTC
TRBJ1-3	TRBV7-6	NA	NA	CASSLGVAQSSGNTIYF	TGTGCCAGCAGCTTAGGGGTAGCCCAGAGCTCTGGAAACACCATATATTTT
TRBJ2-7	TRBV21-1	NA	NA	CASTKLLYEQYF	TGTGCCAGCACGAAACTTCTCTACGAGCAGTACTTC
TRBJ1-5	TRBV5-8	NA	NA	CASSLQNSNQPQHF	TGTGCCAGCAGCTTGCAAAATAGCAATCAGCCCCAGCATTTT
TRBJ2-1	TRBV4-1	NA	NA	CASSQPGLHNEQFF	TGCGCCAGCAGCCAGCCCGGACTCCACAATGAGCAGTTCTTC
TRBJ1-1	TRBV18	NA	NA	CASSIHGGVFGGDTEAFF	TGTGCCAGCTCTATCCACGGCGGGGTTTTTGGGGGAGACACTGAAGCTTTCTTT
TRBJ1-1	TRBV3-1/TRBV3-2	once	NA	CASKWTPEATEAFF	TGTGCCAGCAAATGGACCCCGGAGGCCACTGAAGCTTTCTTT
TRBJ2-5	TRBV10-3	NA	NA	CATRDGEGTQYF	TGTGCCACACGGGACGGGGAAGGGACCCAGTACTTC
TRBJ1-1	TRBV10-2	NA	NA	CASSENHRTAEAFF	TGCGCCAGCAGTGAAAATCACCGGACGGCAGAAGCTTTCTTT
TRBJ1-2	TRBV10-3	once	NA	CAITRTAASRDGYTF	TGTGCCATCACCCGGACCGCAGCCTCCAGGGATGGCTACACCTTC
TRBJ1-5	TRBV20-1	NA	NA	CSASKGRGSDQPQHF	TGCAGTGCTAGTAAGGGCAGGGGCTCGGATCAGCCCCAGCATTTT
TRBJ2-7	TRBV19	NA	NA	CASSVAPSYEQYF	TGTGCCAGTAGTGTGGCCCCATCCTACGAGCAGTACTTC
TRBJ1-1	TRBV18	NA	NA	CASSPRAKGDTEAFF	TGTGCCAGCTCACCAAGGGCCAAAGGGGACACTGAAGCTTTCTTT
TRBJ1-1	TRBV6-5	NA	NA	CASSFTPVNAEAFF	TGTGCCAGCAGTTTCACCCCTGTAAACGCTGAAGCTTTCTTT
TRBJ1-5	TRBV6-4	NA	NA	CASSDPPGTPRPQHF	TGTGCCAGCAGTGACCCTCCCGGGACGCCTCGCCCCCAGCATTTT
TRBJ2-7	TRBV15	NA	NA	CATSRVSGRGGLMAYEQYF	TGTGCCACCAGCAGAGTTTCAGGGAGGGGGGGCCTAATGGCCTACGAGCAGTACTTC
TRBJ1-1	TRBV7-9	few	NA	CASSPQGGGGTEAFF	TGTGCCAGCAGCCCCCAGGGTGGGGGTGGCACTGAAGCTTTCTTT
TRBJ2-7	TRBV18	NA	NA	CASSERAGHGEQYF	TGTGCCAGCTCTGAACGGGCAGGGCATGGAGAGCAGTACTTC
TRBJ1-5	TRBV3-1/TRBV3-2	NA	NA	CASSQGGAWSNQPQHF	TGTGCCAGCAGCCAAGGGGGAGCGTGGAGCAATCAGCCCCAGCATTTT
TRBJ2-1	TRBV19	NA	TRBD1	CASNPDRRYNEQFF	TGTGCCAGTAACCCGGACAGGCGCTACAATGAGCAGTTCTTC